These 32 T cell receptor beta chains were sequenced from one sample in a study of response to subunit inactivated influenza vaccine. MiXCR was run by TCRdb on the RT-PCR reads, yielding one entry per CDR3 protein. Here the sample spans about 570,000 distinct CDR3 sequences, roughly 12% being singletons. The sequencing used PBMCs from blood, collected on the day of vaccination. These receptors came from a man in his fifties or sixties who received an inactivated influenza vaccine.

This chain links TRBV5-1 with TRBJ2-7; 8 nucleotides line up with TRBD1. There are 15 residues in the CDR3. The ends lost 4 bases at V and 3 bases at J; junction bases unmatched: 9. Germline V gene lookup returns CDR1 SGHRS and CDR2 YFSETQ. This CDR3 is CASSTGQGFIYEQYF. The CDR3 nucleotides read TGCGCCAGCAGCACCGGACAGGGCTTTATCTACGAGCAGTACTTC.

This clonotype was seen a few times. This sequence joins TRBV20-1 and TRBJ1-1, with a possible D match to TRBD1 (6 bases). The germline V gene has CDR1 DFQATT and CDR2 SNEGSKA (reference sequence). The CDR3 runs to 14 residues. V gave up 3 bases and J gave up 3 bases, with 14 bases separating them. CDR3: CSARSGGADTEAFF. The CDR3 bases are TGCAGTGCTAGGAGTGGGGGCGCGGACACTGAAGCTTTCTTT.

CDR3 sequence (DNA): TGTGCCAGCAGTAAGGGTCCTCGGGATACGCAGTATTTT. This translates into CASSKGPRDTQYF. V gene TRBV12-3 or TRBV12-4 combines with J gene TRBJ2-3; D unclear. The CDR3 has 13 amino acids. V lost 5 bases and J 6 bases, leaving 12 bases between the germline ends.

The CDR3 nucleotides are TGTGCCAGCAGCTCCGTACTGTGGGCTAGCGGGGATACGCAGTATTTT. It is translated as CASSSVLWASGDTQYF. V is TRBV7-2 and J is TRBJ2-3, with 8 bases lining up with TRBD2. With V trimmed by 4 bases and J by 6 bases, 12 bases remained unmatched. CDR3 length: 16 amino acids. The V gene's germline CDR1 is SGHTA and CDR2 FQGNSA.

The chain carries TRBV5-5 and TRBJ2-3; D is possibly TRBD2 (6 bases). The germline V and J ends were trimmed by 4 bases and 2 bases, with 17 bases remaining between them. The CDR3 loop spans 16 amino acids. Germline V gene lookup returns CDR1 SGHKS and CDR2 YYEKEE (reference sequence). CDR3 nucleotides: TGTGCCAGCAGCCCTCGTCTTTCTAGCGACACAGATACGCAGTATTTT. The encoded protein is CASSPRLSSDTDTQYF.

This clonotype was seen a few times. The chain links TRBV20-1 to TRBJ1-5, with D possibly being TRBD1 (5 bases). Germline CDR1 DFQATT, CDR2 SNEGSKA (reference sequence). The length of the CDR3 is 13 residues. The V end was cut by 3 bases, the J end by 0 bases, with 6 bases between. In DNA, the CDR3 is TGCAGTGCTAGGGGACCTAGCAATCAGCCCCAGCATTTT. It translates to CSARGPSNQPQHF.

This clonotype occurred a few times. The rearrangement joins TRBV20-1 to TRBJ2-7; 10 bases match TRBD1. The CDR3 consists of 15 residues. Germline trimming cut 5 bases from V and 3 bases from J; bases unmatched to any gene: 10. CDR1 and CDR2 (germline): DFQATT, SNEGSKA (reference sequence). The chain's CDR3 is CSADGDRGGSYEQYF. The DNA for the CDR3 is TGCAGTGCTGATGGGGACAGGGGAGGTAGCTACGAGCAGTACTTC.

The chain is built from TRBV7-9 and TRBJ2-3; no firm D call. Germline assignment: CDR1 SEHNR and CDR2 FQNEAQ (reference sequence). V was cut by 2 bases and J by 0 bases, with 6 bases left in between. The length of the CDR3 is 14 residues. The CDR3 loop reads CASSLQASTDTQYF. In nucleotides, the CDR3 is TGTGCCAGCAGCTTACAGGCTAGCACAGATACGCAGTATTTT.

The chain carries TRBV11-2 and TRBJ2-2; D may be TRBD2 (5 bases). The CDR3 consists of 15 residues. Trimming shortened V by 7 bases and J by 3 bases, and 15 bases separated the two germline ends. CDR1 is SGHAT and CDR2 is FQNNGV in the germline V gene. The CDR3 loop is CASKLHYGDTGELFF. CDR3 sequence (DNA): TGTGCCAGCAAGCTACATTACGGGGACACCGGGGAGCTGTTTTTT.

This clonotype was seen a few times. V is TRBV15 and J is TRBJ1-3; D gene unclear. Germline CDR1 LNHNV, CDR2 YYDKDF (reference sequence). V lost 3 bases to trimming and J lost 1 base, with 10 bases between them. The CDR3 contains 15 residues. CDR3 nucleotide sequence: TGTGCCACCAGCAGCGGCGGAGCTTCTGGAAACACCATATATTTT. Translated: CATSSGGASGNTIYF. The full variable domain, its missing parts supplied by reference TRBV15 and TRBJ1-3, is DAMVIQNPRYQVTQFGKPVTLSCSQTLNHNVMYWYQQKSSQAPKLLFHYYDKDFNNEADTPDNFQSRRPNTSFCFLDIRSPGLGDTAMYLCATSSGGASGNTIYFGEGSWLTVV.

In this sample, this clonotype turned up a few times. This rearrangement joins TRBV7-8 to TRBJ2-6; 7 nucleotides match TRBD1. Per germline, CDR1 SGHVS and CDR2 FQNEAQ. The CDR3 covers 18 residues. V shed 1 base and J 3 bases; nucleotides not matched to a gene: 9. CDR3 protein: CASSLDYRGTGGANVLTF. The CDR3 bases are TGTGCCAGCAGCTTAGATTACAGGGGCACGGGTGGGGCCAACGTCCTGACTTTC.

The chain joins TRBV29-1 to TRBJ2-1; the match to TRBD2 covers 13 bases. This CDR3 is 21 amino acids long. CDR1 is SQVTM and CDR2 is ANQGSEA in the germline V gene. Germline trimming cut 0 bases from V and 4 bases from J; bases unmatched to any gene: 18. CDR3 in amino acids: CSVEDATSVLAGGPRYNEQFF. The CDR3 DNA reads TGCAGCGTTGAAGATGCCACCTCCGTACTAGCGGGAGGGCCGAGGTACAATGAGCAGTTCTTC.

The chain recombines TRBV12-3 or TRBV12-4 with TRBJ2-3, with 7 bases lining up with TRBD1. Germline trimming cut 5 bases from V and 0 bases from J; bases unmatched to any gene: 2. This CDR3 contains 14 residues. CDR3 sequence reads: CASSDRVSTDTQYF. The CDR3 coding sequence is TGTGCCAGCAGTGACAGGGTTAGCACAGATACGCAGTATTTT.

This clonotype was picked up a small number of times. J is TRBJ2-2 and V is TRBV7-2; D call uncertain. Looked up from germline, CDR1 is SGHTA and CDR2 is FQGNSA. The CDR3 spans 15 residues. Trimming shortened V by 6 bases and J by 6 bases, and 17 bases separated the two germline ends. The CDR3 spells CASSFTSGQPGELFF. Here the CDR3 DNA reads TGTGCCAGCAGTTTCACCTCCGGGCAACCCGGGGAGCTGTTTTTT.

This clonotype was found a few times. CDR3 region: CASSPGSPKETQYF. The CDR3 DNA reads TGTGCCAGCAGCCCTGGGTCTCCAAAAGAGACCCAGTACTTC. The chain links TRBV5-5 to TRBJ2-5; D call uncertain. The V end was cut by 4 bases, the J end by 3 bases, with 13 bases between. This CDR3 has 14 residues. CDR1 and CDR2 (germline): SGHKS, YYEKEE (reference sequence).

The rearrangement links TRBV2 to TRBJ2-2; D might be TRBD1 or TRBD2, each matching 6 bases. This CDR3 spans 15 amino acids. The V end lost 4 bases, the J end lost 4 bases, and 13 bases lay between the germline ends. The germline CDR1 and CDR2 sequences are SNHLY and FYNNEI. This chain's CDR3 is CASSAGGGGTGELFF. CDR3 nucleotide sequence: TGTGCCAGCAGTGCAGGCGGAGGGGGCACCGGGGAGCTGTTTTTT.

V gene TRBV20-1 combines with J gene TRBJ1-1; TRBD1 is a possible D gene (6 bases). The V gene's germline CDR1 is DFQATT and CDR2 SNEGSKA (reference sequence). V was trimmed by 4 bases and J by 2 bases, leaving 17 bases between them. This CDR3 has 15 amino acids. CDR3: CSAKYPGHQNTEAFF. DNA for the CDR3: TGCAGTGCTAAGTATCCGGGACACCAAAACACTGAAGCTTTCTTT.

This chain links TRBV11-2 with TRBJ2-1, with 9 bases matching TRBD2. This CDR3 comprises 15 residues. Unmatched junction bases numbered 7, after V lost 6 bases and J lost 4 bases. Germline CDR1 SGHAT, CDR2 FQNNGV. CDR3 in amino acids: CASRPLAGRYNEQFF. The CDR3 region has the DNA TGTGCCAGCAGACCTCTAGCGGGGCGATACAATGAGCAGTTCTTC.

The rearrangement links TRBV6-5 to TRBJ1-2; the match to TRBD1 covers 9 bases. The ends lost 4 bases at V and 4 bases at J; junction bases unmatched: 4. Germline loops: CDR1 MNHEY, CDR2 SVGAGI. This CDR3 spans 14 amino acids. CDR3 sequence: CASSSTGGGYGYTF. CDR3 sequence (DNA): TGTGCCAGCAGTTCGACAGGGGGTGGCTATGGCTACACCTTC.

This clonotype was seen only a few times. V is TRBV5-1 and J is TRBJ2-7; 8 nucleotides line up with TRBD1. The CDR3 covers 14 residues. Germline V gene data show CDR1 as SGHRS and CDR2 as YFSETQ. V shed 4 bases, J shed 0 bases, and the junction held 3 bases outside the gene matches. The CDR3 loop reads CASSQGALSYEQYF. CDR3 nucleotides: TGCGCCAGCAGCCAGGGGGCCCTCTCCTACGAGCAGTACTTC.

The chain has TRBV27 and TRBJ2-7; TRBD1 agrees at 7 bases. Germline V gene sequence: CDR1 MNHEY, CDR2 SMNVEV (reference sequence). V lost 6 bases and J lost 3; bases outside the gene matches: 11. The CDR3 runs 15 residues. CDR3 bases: TGTGCCAGCAGATCTCCGAGACAGGGACACTACGAGCAGTACTTC. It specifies CASRSPRQGHYEQYF.

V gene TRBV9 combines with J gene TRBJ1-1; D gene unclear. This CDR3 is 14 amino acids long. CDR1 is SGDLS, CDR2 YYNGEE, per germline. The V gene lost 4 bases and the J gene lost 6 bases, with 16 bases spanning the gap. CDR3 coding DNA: TGTGCCAGCAGCCCCTTCGAGGGTAGCGCTGAAGCTTTCTTT. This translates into CASSPFEGSAEAFF.

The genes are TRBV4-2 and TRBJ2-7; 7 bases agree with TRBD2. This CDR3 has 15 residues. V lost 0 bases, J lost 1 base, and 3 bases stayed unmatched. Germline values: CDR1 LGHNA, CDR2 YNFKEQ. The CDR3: CASSQEAGGSYEQYF. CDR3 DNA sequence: TGTGCCAGCAGCCAAGAGGCCGGGGGGTCCTACGAGCAGTACTTC.

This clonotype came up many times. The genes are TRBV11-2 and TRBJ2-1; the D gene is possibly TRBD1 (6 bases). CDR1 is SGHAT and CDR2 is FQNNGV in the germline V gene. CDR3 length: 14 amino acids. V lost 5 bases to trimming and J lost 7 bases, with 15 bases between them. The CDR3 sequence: CASSTGSRWNEQFF. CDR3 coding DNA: TGTGCCAGCAGCACAGGGAGTCGTTGGAATGAGCAGTTCTTC.

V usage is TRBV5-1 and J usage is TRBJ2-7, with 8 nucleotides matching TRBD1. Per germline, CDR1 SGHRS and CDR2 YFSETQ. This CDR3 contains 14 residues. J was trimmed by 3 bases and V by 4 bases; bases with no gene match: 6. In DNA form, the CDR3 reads TGCGCCAGCAGCCACAGGGGGACAGACTACGAGCAGTACTTC. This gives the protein CASSHRGTDYEQYF.

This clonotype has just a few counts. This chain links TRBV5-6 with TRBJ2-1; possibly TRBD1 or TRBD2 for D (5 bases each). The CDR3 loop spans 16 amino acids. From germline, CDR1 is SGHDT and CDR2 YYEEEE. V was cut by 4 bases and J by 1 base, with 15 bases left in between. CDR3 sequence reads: CASSGRVRGSYNEQFF. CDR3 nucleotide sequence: TGTGCCAGCAGCGGTAGGGTGAGGGGTTCCTACAATGAGCAGTTCTTC.

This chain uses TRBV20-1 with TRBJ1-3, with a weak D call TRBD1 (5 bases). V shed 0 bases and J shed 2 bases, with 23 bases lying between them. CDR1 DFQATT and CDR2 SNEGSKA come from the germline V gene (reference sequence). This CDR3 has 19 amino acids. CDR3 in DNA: TGCAGTGCTAGAGATGCCAGGGTTATCGTCTCTGGTCCTGGAAACACCATATATTTT. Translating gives CSARDARVIVSGPGNTIYF.

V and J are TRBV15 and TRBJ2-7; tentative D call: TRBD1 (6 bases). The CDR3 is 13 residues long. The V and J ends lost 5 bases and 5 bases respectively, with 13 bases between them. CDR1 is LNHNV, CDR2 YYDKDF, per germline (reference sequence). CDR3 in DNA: TGTGCCACCAGCCCGGGACAAGGAGACGAGCAGTACTTC. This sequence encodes CATSPGQGDEQYF.

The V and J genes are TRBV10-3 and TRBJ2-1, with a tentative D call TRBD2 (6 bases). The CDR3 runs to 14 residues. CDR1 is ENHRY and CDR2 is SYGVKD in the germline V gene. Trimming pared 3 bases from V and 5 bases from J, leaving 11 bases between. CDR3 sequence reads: CAISDGGSNNEQFF. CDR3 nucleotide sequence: TGTGCCATCAGTGATGGGGGGTCCAACAATGAGCAGTTCTTC.

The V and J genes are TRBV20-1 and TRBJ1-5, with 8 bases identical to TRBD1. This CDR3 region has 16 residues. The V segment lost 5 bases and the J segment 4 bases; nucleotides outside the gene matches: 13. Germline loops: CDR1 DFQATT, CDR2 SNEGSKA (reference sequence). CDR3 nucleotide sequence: TGCAGTGCTTCACATGGACAGGGTTCGAGAAATCAGCCCCAGCATTTT. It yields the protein CSASHGQGSRNQPQHF.

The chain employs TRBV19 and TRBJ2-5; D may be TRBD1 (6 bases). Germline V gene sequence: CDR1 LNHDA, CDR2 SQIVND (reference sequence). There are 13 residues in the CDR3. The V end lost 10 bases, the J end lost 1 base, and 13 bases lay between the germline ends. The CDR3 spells CATARDTQETQYF. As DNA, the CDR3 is TGTGCCACCGCCCGGGACACCCAAGAGACCCAGTACTTC.

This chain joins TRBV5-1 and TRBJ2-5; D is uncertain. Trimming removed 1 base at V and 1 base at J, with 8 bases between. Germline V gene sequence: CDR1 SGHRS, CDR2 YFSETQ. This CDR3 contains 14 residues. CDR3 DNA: TGCGCCAGCAGCTTGCTGGGCCTCCAAGAGACCCAGTACTTC. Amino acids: CASSLLGLQETQYF. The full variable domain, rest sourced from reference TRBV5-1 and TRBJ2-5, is KAGVTQTPRYLIKTRGQQVTLSCSPISGHRSVSWYQQTPGQGLQFLFEYFSETQRNKGNFPGRFSGRQFSNSRSEMNVSTLELGDSALYLCASSLLGLQETQYFGPGTRLLVL.